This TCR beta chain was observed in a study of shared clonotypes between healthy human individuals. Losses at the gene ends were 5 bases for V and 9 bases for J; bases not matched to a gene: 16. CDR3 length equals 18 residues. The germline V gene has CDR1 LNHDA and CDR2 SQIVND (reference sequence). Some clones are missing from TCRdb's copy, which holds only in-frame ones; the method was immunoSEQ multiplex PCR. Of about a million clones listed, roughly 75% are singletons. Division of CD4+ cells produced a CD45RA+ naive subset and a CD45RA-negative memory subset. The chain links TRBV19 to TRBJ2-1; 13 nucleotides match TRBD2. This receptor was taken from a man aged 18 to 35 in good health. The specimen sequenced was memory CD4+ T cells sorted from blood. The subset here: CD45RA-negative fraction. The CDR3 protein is CASSLIPQSTSGRGEQFF. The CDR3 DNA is TGTGCCAGTAGTTTAATCCCACAGAGCACTAGCGGGAGGGGTGAGCAGTTCTTC.